This T cell receptor (beta chain) stems from a study of T cell responses to AZD1222 COVID-19 vaccine. Comment on this clone: Its antigen is currently unknown.

Study conclusions and caveats: Clonal diversity was possibly underestimated; the donors were predominantly white British and more often female. Samples come after the peak T cell response, not at day 14.

TCRdb's table, derived via immunoSEQ multiplex PCR, lists solely in-frame clones and lacks some. Here the sample spans under 110,000 clones, approximately 86% being singletons. This sample comprised peripheral blood, obtained on day 0 of AZD1222 vaccination. The origin of this receptor is an adult in good health.

CDR3 DNA sequence: TGTGCCAGCAGCAAAGCTCGTTGCGCTGGGACACCGGTCGAGCAGTACTTC. This codes for CASSKARCAGTPVEQYF. The genes are TRBV21-1 and TRBJ2-7; TRBD1 is the table's D call and was not checked against the DNA. TRBV21-1 is a pseudogene. This CDR3 contains 17 residues.